This TCR beta chain was identified during a study of T cells after yellow fever vaccination. Overall study: Fractions containing few cells were prepared with SMART-Seq v4 Ultra Low Input. Study-level findings and limits: Post-booster repertoires contained most primary-vaccination clones again (about 95% CD4, 88% CD8).

Researchers made TCR cDNA using 5'RACE template switching, and this step added a universal primer site and UMIs. TCRdb itself ran the 5' RACE reads through MiXCR, one entry per CDR3 protein. The sample carries about 510,000 distinct CDR3 sequences, about a fifth recorded once. Concerning this clonotype itself: Its target is not known.

Germline-derived CDR1 and CDR2 are DFQATT and SNEGSKA (reference sequence). The CDR3 consists of 14 residues. Trimming removed 4 bases from V and 3 bases from J; junction bases left unmatched: 6. This TCR came from a man younger than 35 who received the YFV17D yellow fever vaccine. The material was PBMCs, obtained roughly 20 days after the first yellow fever vaccination. The chain carries TRBV20-1 and TRBJ2-7, with 10 bases aligning to TRBD1. The CDR3: CSATARTGGYEQYV. The CDR3 bases are TGCAGTGCTACCGCCCGGACAGGGGGCTACGAGCAGTACGTC.